This T cell receptor (beta chain) was found in a study of OX40 agonist ivuxolimab in advanced cancers. In the study overall: Recorded diagnoses for dose-escalation patients were hepatocellular carcinoma, melanoma, renal cell or head and neck cancer. Two patients with cutaneous melanoma and one with hepatocellular carcinoma, three in total, showed partial responses.

The CDR3 runs 12 residues. V was trimmed by 11 bases and J by 1 base, leaving 8 bases between them. CDR1 and CDR2 from the germline V gene are MNHEY and SVGAGI. Assay used: immunoSEQ multiplex PCR; TCRdb lists only in-frame clones, some missing. The sample lists tens of thousands of clones, 87% occurring once. The origin of this receptor is an adult with an advanced solid tumor such as melanoma, head and neck, liver or kidney cancer. V is TRBV6-5 and J is TRBJ2-2; no clear D. Material: CD4+ or CD8+ T cells sorted from blood, obtained in a trial of the OX40 agonist ivuxolimab. The CDR3 DNA reads TGTGCCTCTTCAGGGAACACCGGGGAGCTGTTTTTT. This sequence encodes CASSGNTGELFF.